This T cell receptor (beta chain) is drawn from a study of regulatory T cells in long-lasting Graves disease. Overall study results and limits: TRBV28, TRBJ1-2 and TRBJ2-5 were segments that persistent disease favored.

Time point given: newly diagnosed GD, antithyroid drugs for less than 3 months. The TCR library was prepared using RNA isolated from PBMCs. This clonotype has only one observation. No antigen is known for it. J was trimmed by 9 bases and V by 5 bases; bases with no gene match: 11. Germline V gene data show CDR1 as MNHEY and CDR2 as SMNVEV (reference sequence). There are 15 residues in the CDR3. Researchers made TCR beta libraries by using iRepertoire HTBI primers and running Arm-PCR on CDR3 regions. TCRdb ran MiXCR on the multiplex PCR reads and lists one entry per CDR3 protein. This sample has around 450,000 distinct CDR3 sequences, with just under 15% found just once. The data also belong to a second study, concerning T cells in Graves' hyperthyroidism and ophthalmopathy. That publication notes: HTBI primers were used for first-round RT-PCR of the TCR CDR3. Ophthalmopathy and stable hyperthyroidism were told apart by a 13 V-J model. Median prediction lead before ophthalmopathy onset was 6.5 months with the model.

The chain employs TRBV27 and TRBJ2-4; 9 nucleotides line up with TRBD1. The source was peripheral blood mononuclear cells (PBMCs), collected at new diagnosis, from a patient treated with antithyroid drugs. This TCR was sampled from a woman in her twenties or thirties with Graves disease. DNA for the CDR3: TGTGCCAGCAGTCCACCGGGACAGGGTTTCGGCATTCAGTACTTC. Residues: CASSPPGQGFGIQYF.